Each of the 14 T cell receptor beta chains below was sequenced from the same sample in a study of tumor-infiltrating lymphocytes in primary liver carcinoma. The roughly 17-31 mg bulk tissue piece was not sorted before simultaneous RNA and DNA extraction. Synthesis of TCR beta cDNA was carried out from approximately 470 ng total RNA with a constant-region primer. Libraries covering TCR beta were generated through three nested multiplex PCR rounds (using a slightly modified ARM-PCR). For 10 cycles apiece, the opening two PCR rounds ran with TRBV1-TRBV30 forward primers and a C-beta reverse primer. One entry per CDR3 protein, called by TCRdb with MiXCR from the multiplex PCR reads. The sample consists of 150,000 to 200,000 distinct CDR3 sequences, roughly 80% of them appearing once. The sample comprised tumor tissue from primary liver carcinoma. The receptors here all came from a man aged 35 to 55 with primary liver carcinoma and hepatitis B virus infection.

On this clonotype itself: It is likely a read error, because the conserved phenylalanine at the end of the CDR3 is missing. The chain couples TRBV11-1 to TRBJ2-5; 7 bases fit TRBD2. Germline values: CDR1 SGHAT, CDR2 FQDESV (reference sequence). The CDR3 consists of 16 residues. V lost 5 bases and J lost 2; bases outside the gene matches: 11. The CDR3 sequence: CASSLGRGVIQETQYL. The CDR3 nucleotides are TGTGCCAGCAGCCTAGGACGGGGGGTAATTCAAGAGACCCAGTACCTC.

Worth noting for this clonotype: The junction does not match germline at one end; this may be a read error. V and J are TRBV29-1 and TRBJ2-6, with D perhaps assigned TRBD1 or TRBD2 (5 bases each). The CDR3 is 16 residues long. The V gene's germline CDR1 is SQVTM and CDR2 ANQGSEA. CDR3 nucleotides: TGCAGCGTTTTCCGGGGTACAGACTCTGGGGCCAACATCCTGACTTTC. Translated: CSVFRGTDSGANILTF.

On this clonotype itself: The junction departs from the called germline gene at one end, perhaps through a read error. The V and J genes are TRBV5-1 and TRBJ2-1; the match to TRBD2 covers 9 bases. The CDR3 runs 14 residues. Germline CDR1 reads SGHRS; CDR2 reads YFSETQ. In DNA form, the CDR3 reads TGCGCCAGCAGCGCTAGCGGGGCCTACAATGAGCAGTTGTTC. It specifies CASSASGAYNEQLF.

V and J are TRBV5-4 and TRBJ2-1; 8 bases are a match to TRBD2. Trimming at V came to 7 bases and at J to 4 bases, leaving 10 bases not matched to a gene. This CDR3 region has 15 residues. Germline V lookup: CDR1 SGHNT, CDR2 YYREEE (reference sequence). CDR3 in amino acids: CASCLVGGGYNEQFF. CDR3 DNA sequence: TGTGCCAGCTGTCTAGTCGGGGGGGGTTACAATGAGCAGTTCTTC.

The sample holds one count of this clonotype. V usage is TRBV10-2 and J usage is TRBJ1-2, with a weak D call TRBD1 (5 bases). Germline loops: CDR1 WSHSY, CDR2 SAAADI. CDR3 length: 15 amino acids. Deletions cut 10 bases from V and 8 bases from J, with 26 bases between. The CDR3 DNA is TGCGCCACCACCGGGACTGTCAACTCTCCCGGCGGCTACACCTTC. Amino acids: CATTGTVNSPGGYTF.

Details on this clonotype: The CDR3 end shows no conserved phenylalanine or tryptophan, and so a read error is likely. The DNA is omitted, as the CDR3 cannot be located on it reliably, and the CDR3 follows TCRdb's listing. CDR3 amino acids: CASSQDVLAGDEQYY. The V gene is TRBV4-2, the J gene TRBJ2-7; the tabulated D call, TRBD2, remains unverified against the DNA. The length of the CDR3 is 15 amino acids, counting both ends. The germline CDR1 and CDR2 sequences are LGHNA and YNFKEQ.

Of note for this clonotype: One junction end disagrees with the germline gene, perhaps due to a read error. The V gene is TRBV11-3, the J gene TRBJ2-3; D uncertain. The CDR3 loop spans 13 amino acids. Germline loops: CDR1 SGHNT, CDR2 YENEEA. The CDR3 protein is CASSLALRDMQFF. DNA for the CDR3: TGTGCCAGCAGCTTAGCCCTCAGAGATATGCAGTTTTTT.

About this clonotype itself: The junction differs from germline at one of its ends, possibly a read error. The chain uses TRBV11-2 and TRBJ2-1; 8 bases agree with TRBD2. The CDR3 has 16 amino acids. The germline V gene encodes CDR1 SGHAT and CDR2 FQNNGV. The CDR3 protein is CASTSSGNPQTYEQFF. DNA of the CDR3: TGTGCAAGCACAAGTAGCGGGAACCCACAGACCTATGAGCAGTTCTTC.

In this sample, this clonotype turned up once. The junction differs from germline at one of its ends, possibly a read error. The V gene is TRBV4-3, the J gene TRBJ2-2, with a possible D match to TRBD2 (5 bases). The CDR3 covers 13 residues. Germline CDR1 and CDR2: LGHNA and YSLEER. The CDR3 spells CTSSQGWYGKLFF. In nucleotides, the CDR3 is TGCACCAGCAGCCAAGGTTGGTACGGGAAGCTGTTTTTT.

As to this clonotype: At one end, the junction sequence differs from germline, possibly due to a read error. V gene TRBV12-3 or TRBV12-4 combines with J gene TRBJ1-1, with D unresolved. This CDR3 is built from 11 residues. The CDR3 region is CVSSLKTEAFF. DNA of the CDR3: TGTGTCAGCAGCTTAAAGACTGAAGCTTTCTTT.

As for this clonotype: This may come from a read error, since a much larger clone is one base off. The chain has TRBV7-9 and TRBJ2-3; D is possibly TRBD2 (6 bases). Germline values: CDR1 SEHNR, CDR2 FQNEAQ (reference sequence). The length of the CDR3 is 14 residues. Here the CDR3 DNA reads TGTGTCAGCAGCTTTGTGGGGAGGACCGATACGCAGTATTTT. Translated, it gives CVSSFVGRTDTQYF.

This clonotype occurred once. The junction differs from germline at one of its ends, possibly a read error. The rearrangement links TRBV6-2 or TRBV6-3 to TRBJ2-5; D assignment may be TRBD1 or TRBD2 (5 bases each). Germline-derived CDR1 and CDR2 are MNHEY and SVGEGT. The CDR3 sequence is 18 residues long. CDR3 DNA: TGTGTCAGCAGTTCCCACCCCCGGGACCTCCTGTACCAAGAGATCCAGTACTTC. Translation gives CVSSSHPRDLLYQEIQYF.

The J gene is TRBJ2-7, the V gene TRBV29-1; D gene uncertain. CDR1 SQVTM and CDR2 ANQGSEA come from the germline V gene. CDR3 length: 12 residues. The CDR3 DNA reads TGCGGTGCAAACTTTGGTACCTACGAGCAGTACTTC. This encodes CGANFGTYEQYF.

To note about this clonotype: The junction does not match germline at one end; this may be a read error. The chain recombines TRBV5-1 with TRBJ2-1; 10 positions agree with TRBD2. Germline-derived CDR1 and CDR2 are SGHRS and YFSETQ. The CDR3 totals 14 residues. Written as DNA, the CDR3 is TGCGTCAGCACGTTAGCGGGAGGTTACAATGAACAGTTCTTC. This encodes CVSTLAGGYNEQFF.